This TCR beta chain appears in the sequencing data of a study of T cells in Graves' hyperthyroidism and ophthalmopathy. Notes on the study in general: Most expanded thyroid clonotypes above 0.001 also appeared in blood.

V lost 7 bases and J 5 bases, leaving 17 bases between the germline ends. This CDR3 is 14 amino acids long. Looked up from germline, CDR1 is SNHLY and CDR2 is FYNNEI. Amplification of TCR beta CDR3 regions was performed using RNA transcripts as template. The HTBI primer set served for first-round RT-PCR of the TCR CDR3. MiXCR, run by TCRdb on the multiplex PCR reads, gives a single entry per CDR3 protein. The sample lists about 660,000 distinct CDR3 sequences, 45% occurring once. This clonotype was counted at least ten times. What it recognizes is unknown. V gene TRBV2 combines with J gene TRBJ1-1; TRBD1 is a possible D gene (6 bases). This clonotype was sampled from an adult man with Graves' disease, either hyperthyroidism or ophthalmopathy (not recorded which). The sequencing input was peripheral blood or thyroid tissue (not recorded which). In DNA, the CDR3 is TGTGCCAGCATCTATTCGGGGGCAGGTACTGAAGCTTTCTTT. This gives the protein CASIYSGAGTEAFF.